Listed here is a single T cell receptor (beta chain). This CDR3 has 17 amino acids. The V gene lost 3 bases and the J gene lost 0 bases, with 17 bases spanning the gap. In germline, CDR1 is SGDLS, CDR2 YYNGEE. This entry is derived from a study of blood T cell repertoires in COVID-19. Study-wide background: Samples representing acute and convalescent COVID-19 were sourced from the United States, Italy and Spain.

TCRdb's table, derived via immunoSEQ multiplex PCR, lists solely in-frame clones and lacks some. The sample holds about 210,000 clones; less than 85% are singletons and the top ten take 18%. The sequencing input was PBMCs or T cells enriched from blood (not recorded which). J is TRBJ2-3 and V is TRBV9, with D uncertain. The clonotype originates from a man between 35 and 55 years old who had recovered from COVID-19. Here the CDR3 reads CASSARQFGFSTDTQYF. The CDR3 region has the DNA TGTGCCAGCAGCGCCCGACAATTTGGTTTTAGCACAGATACGCAGTATTTT.